Listed below are T cell receptor beta chains from one sample, sequenced in a study of blood T cell repertoires in COVID-19. Libraries were prepared by immunoSEQ multiplex PCR; TCRdb keeps only in-frame clonotypes and omits some of them. In the table there are 190,000 or so clones, less than 85% of which are singletons. Sequencing input: peripheral blood. The receptors were gathered from a man aged 50 to 60 who had recovered from COVID-19. Each CDR3 is given with its conserved first and last residue. The D gene is left open where the match is weak. Not all rows give a size; the values are once, few, many and, for expanded clones, a class.

d_call: TRBD2
clone_size: -
v_call: TRBV7-3
j_call: TRBJ2-3
cdr3_nt: TGTGCCAGCAGCTTATTTGGGACTAGCGGGAGTGGGGCAGATACGCAGTATTTT
cdr3_aa: CASSLFGTSGSGADTQYF

d_call: TRBD2
clone_size: -
v_call: TRBV6-6
j_call: TRBJ2-4
cdr3_nt: TGTGCCAGCAGTCATTCAAAGACTAGCGGAATAGCCAAAAACATTCAGTACTTC
cdr3_aa: CASSHSKTSGIAKNIQYF

d_call: TRBD1
clone_size: -
v_call: TRBV28
j_call: TRBJ1-4
cdr3_nt: TGTGCCAGCAGGGGGACAGGTATTGGTGAAAAACTGTTTTTT
cdr3_aa: CASRGTGIGEKLFF

d_call: -
clone_size: once
v_call: TRBV7-3
j_call: TRBJ1-6
cdr3_nt: TGTGCCAGCAGCCGGGACACCGGCTATAATTCACCCCTCCACTTT
cdr3_aa: CASSRDTGYNSPLHF

d_call: TRBD1
clone_size: -
v_call: TRBV5-1
j_call: TRBJ2-7
cdr3_nt: TGCGCCAGCAGCACCCGACAGGGGGCGCCCCACGAGCAGTACTTC
cdr3_aa: CASSTRQGAPHEQYF

d_call: TRBD1
clone_size: -
v_call: TRBV18
j_call: TRBJ2-2
cdr3_nt: TGTGCCAGCTCACCCGGACAGGTTCCCGGGGAGCTGTTTTTT
cdr3_aa: CASSPGQVPGELFF

d_call: -
clone_size: -
v_call: TRBV6-4
j_call: TRBJ2-2
cdr3_nt: TGTGCCAGCAGCGCTATTTCTGGGGAGCTGTTTTTT
cdr3_aa: CASSAISGELFF

d_call: TRBD1
clone_size: -
v_call: TRBV2
j_call: TRBJ1-1
cdr3_nt: TGTGCCAGCAGTGCGACAGGGGGCGAAAGTGGGAACACTGAAGCTTTCTTT
cdr3_aa: CASSATGGESGNTEAFF

d_call: -
clone_size: -
v_call: TRBV5-6
j_call: TRBJ2-5
cdr3_nt: TGTGCCAGCAGCTTGGAAGCCGGAGAGACCCAGTACTTC
cdr3_aa: CASSLEAGETQYF

d_call: -
clone_size: -
v_call: TRBV28
j_call: TRBJ1-5
cdr3_nt: TGTGCCAGCAGTCAGATGTATAGCAATCAGCCCCAGCATTTT
cdr3_aa: CASSQMYSNQPQHF

d_call: TRBD2
clone_size: -
v_call: TRBV7-3
j_call: TRBJ2-1
cdr3_nt: TGTGCCAGCAGTCTAGCTGGCGGGAGGGCCGCGGGCTACAATGAGCAGTTCTTC
cdr3_aa: CASSLAGGRAAGYNEQFF

d_call: TRBD1
clone_size: -
v_call: TRBV28
j_call: TRBJ1-5
cdr3_nt: TGTGCCAGCAGTACCCCGGACAGGTGGCAGCCCCAGCATTTT
cdr3_aa: CASSTPDRWQPQHF

d_call: -
clone_size: once
v_call: TRBV20-1
j_call: TRBJ2-7
cdr3_nt: TGCAGTGCAAGTCAGTTCGGGGGTGGGTCCTACGAGCAGTACTTC
cdr3_aa: CSASQFGGGSYEQYF

d_call: TRBD2
clone_size: -
v_call: TRBV19
j_call: TRBJ2-1
cdr3_nt: TGTGCCAGTAGTAAAGATGGGACTAGCGGCAATGAGCAGTTCTTC
cdr3_aa: CASSKDGTSGNEQFF

d_call: TRBD1
clone_size: -
v_call: TRBV25-1
j_call: TRBJ2-7
cdr3_nt: TGTGCCAGCAGACGACAGGGCGCCTACGAGCAGTACTTC
cdr3_aa: CASRRQGAYEQYF

d_call: TRBD1
clone_size: -
v_call: TRBV2
j_call: TRBJ1-6
cdr3_nt: TGTGCCAGCAGTGTTCAGACAGGGGCGAGCTCACCCCTCCACTTT
cdr3_aa: CASSVQTGASSPLHF

d_call: -
clone_size: few
v_call: TRBV18
j_call: TRBJ1-2
cdr3_nt: TGTGCCAGCTCACCACCGCCGGGAGGCTACACCTTC
cdr3_aa: CASSPPPGGYTF

d_call: -
clone_size: -
v_call: TRBV7-8
j_call: TRBJ1-2
cdr3_nt: TGTGCCAGCAGCTTTGTAAATTCTATAGACTATGGCTACACCTTC
cdr3_aa: CASSFVNSIDYGYTF

d_call: TRBD1
clone_size: few
v_call: TRBV27
j_call: TRBJ1-5
cdr3_nt: TGTGCCAGCAGTTCTATAGGGACAGGGGCCTTTAGCAATCAGCCCCAGCATTTT
cdr3_aa: CASSSIGTGAFSNQPQHF

d_call: TRBD2
clone_size: -
v_call: TRBV29-1
j_call: TRBJ2-7
cdr3_nt: TGCAGCGCCGAGGGTGGCGGGAGAGGCTCCGAGCAGTACTTC
cdr3_aa: CSAEGGGRGSEQYF

d_call: TRBD1
clone_size: -
v_call: TRBV11-2
j_call: TRBJ2-3
cdr3_nt: TGTGCCAGCAGCCGTACAGGGGGCCGCCTAATCACAGATACGCAGTATTTT
cdr3_aa: CASSRTGGRLITDTQYF

d_call: TRBD2
clone_size: -
v_call: TRBV7-3
j_call: TRBJ2-1
cdr3_nt: TGTGCCAGCAGCTTGGGACTAGCGGACAATGAGCAGTTCTTC
cdr3_aa: CASSLGLADNEQFF

d_call: TRBD2
clone_size: -
v_call: TRBV14
j_call: TRBJ2-2
cdr3_nt: TGTGCCAGCAGCCGAGGCGCTAGCGGCAGTTGGGAGCTGTTTTTT
cdr3_aa: CASSRGASGSWELFF

d_call: TRBD1
clone_size: -
v_call: TRBV3-1/TRBV3-2
j_call: TRBJ2-5
cdr3_nt: TGTGCCAGCAGCCCCAAGGACAGGGGGCCCCATGAGACCCAGTACTTC
cdr3_aa: CASSPKDRGPHETQYF

d_call: TRBD2
clone_size: -
v_call: TRBV7-2
j_call: TRBJ2-7
cdr3_nt: TGTGCCAGCAGGCAAAGCGGGAGGGGCGAGCAGTACTTC
cdr3_aa: CASRQSGRGEQYF

d_call: -
clone_size: -
v_call: TRBV3-1/TRBV3-2
j_call: TRBJ2-2
cdr3_nt: TGTGCCAGCAGCCCCTTAGTCTGGACCGGGGAGCTGTTTTTT
cdr3_aa: CASSPLVWTGELFF

d_call: -
clone_size: once
v_call: TRBV11-2
j_call: TRBJ1-3
cdr3_nt: TGTGCCAGCAGCTTCTCCTACCTCTCTGGAAACACCATATATTTT
cdr3_aa: CASSFSYLSGNTIYF

d_call: TRBD1
clone_size: -
v_call: TRBV2
j_call: TRBJ1-1
cdr3_nt: TGTGCCAGCATTTGGGAGACAGGGACCTCTGAAGCTTTCTTT
cdr3_aa: CASIWETGTSEAFF

d_call: -
clone_size: -
v_call: TRBV5-6
j_call: TRBJ1-1
cdr3_nt: TGTGCCAGCAGCAGGGGGTTCAGGGGCACTGAAGCTTTCTTT
cdr3_aa: CASSRGFRGTEAFF

d_call: TRBD2
clone_size: once
v_call: TRBV9
j_call: TRBJ2-3
cdr3_nt: TGTGCCAGCAGCGTATATCCTAGCGGGTTCACAGATACGCAGTATTTT
cdr3_aa: CASSVYPSGFTDTQYF

d_call: TRBD1
clone_size: -
v_call: TRBV10-2
j_call: TRBJ2-7
cdr3_nt: TGCGCCAGCAGTGAGAGTCCGGGACAGGGATTCCACGAGCAGTACTTC
cdr3_aa: CASSESPGQGFHEQYF

d_call: -
clone_size: few
v_call: TRBV7-3
j_call: TRBJ2-2
cdr3_nt: TGTGCCAGCAGCTTATTGGGCACCAACACCGGGGAGCTGTTTTTT
cdr3_aa: CASSLLGTNTGELFF

d_call: TRBD1
clone_size: -
v_call: TRBV24-1
j_call: TRBJ2-3
cdr3_nt: TGTGCCACCAGTGACCCCCGACAGGGTGCAACAGATACGCAGTATTTT
cdr3_aa: CATSDPRQGATDTQYF

d_call: TRBD1
clone_size: few
v_call: TRBV6-5
j_call: TRBJ1-2
cdr3_nt: TGTGCCAGCAGTAGAGACCCACAGGGGGATGGCTACACCTTC
cdr3_aa: CASSRDPQGDGYTF

d_call: -
clone_size: -
v_call: TRBV28
j_call: TRBJ1-1
cdr3_nt: TGTGCCAGCCTCGAGGGGGGGAGGACTGAAGCTTTCTTT
cdr3_aa: CASLEGGRTEAFF

d_call: TRBD1
clone_size: -
v_call: TRBV19
j_call: TRBJ1-5
cdr3_nt: TGTGCCAGTAGTATAGGGGACAGTTGGGGCAATCAGCCCCAGCATTTT
cdr3_aa: CASSIGDSWGNQPQHF

d_call: -
clone_size: -
v_call: TRBV19
j_call: TRBJ2-2
cdr3_nt: TGTGCCACCACGTCCTGGACAGAGATCACCGGGGAGCTGTTTTTT
cdr3_aa: CATTSWTEITGELFF

d_call: TRBD1
clone_size: few
v_call: TRBV19
j_call: TRBJ2-5
cdr3_nt: TGTGCCAGTAGTCGACAGGGTAGGGAGACCCAGTACTTC
cdr3_aa: CASSRQGRETQYF